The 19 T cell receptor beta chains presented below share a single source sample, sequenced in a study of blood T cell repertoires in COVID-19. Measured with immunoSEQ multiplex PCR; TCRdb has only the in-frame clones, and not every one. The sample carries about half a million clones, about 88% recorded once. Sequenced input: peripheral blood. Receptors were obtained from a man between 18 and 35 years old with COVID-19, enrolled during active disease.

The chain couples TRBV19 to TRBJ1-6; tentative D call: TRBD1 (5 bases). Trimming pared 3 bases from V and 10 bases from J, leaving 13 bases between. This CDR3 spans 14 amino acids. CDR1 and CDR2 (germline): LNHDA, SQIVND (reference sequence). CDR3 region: CASSMRTPDSPLHF. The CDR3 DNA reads TGTGCCAGTAGTATGAGGACACCAGACTCACCCCTCCACTTT.

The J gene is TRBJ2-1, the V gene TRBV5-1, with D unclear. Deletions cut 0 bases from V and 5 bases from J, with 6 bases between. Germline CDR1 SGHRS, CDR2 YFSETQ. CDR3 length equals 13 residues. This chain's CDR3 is CASSLATNNEQFF. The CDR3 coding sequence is TGCGCCAGCAGCTTGGCCACTAACAATGAGCAGTTCTTC.

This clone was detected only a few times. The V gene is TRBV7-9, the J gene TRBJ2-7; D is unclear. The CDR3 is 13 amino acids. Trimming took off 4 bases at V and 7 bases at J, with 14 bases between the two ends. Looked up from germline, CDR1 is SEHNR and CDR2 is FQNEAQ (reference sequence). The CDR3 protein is CASSWALLSEQYF. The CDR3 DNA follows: TGTGCCAGCAGCTGGGCCCTGTTGTCGGAGCAGTACTTC.

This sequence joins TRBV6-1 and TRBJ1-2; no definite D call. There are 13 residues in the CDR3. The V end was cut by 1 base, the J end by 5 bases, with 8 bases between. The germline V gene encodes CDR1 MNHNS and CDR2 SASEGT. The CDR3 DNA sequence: TGTGCCAGCAGTGAAGGCTCGGGATATGGCTACACCTTC. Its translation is CASSEGSGYGYTF.

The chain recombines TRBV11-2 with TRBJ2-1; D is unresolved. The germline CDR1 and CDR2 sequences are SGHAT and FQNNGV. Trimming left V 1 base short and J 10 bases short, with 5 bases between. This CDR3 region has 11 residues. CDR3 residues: CASSLGPEQFF. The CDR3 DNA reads TGTGCCAGCAGCTTAGGTCCGGAGCAGTTCTTC.

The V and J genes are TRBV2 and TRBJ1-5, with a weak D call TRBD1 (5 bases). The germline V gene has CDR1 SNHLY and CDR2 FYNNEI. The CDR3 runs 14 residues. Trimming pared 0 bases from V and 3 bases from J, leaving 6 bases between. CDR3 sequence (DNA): TGTGCCAGCAGTGAAGCCAGGGTCAATCAGCCCCAGCATTTT. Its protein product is CASSEARVNQPQHF.

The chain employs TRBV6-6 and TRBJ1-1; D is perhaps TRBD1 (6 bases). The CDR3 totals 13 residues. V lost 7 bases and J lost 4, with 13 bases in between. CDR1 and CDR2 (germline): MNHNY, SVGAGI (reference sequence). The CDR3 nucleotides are TGTGCCAGCACACTAATACAGGGCACTGAAGCTTTCTTT. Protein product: CASTLIQGTEAFF.

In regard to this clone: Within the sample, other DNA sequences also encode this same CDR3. CDR3 region: CASSPNTGELFF. The DNA of the CDR3 is TGTGCCAGCTCTCCGAACACCGGGGAGCTGTTTTTT. The chain is built from TRBV7-3 and TRBJ2-2, with D unresolved. CDR1 and CDR2 from the germline V gene are SGHTA and FQGTGA. This CDR3 has 12 residues. Trimming removed 8 bases from V and 0 bases from J, with 4 bases in between.

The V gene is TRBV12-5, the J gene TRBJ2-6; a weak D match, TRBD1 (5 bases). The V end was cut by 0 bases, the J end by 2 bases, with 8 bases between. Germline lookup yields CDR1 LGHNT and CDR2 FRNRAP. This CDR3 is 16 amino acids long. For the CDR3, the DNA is TGTGCTAGTGGTTTGGTAATAGGGGCTGGGGCCAACGTCCTGACTTTC. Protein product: CASGLVIGAGANVLTF.

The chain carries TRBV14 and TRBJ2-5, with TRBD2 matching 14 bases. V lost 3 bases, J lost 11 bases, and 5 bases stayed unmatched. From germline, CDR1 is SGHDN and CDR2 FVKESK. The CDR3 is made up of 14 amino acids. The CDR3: CASSHGTSGGPQYF. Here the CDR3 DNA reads TGTGCCAGCAGCCATGGGACTAGCGGGGGCCCACAGTACTTC.

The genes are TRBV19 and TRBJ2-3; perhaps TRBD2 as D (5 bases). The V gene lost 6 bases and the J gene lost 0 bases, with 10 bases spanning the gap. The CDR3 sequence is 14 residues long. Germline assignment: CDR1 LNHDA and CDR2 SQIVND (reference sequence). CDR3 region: CASRQRRSTDTQYF. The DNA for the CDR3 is TGTGCCAGTAGGCAGCGGCGAAGCACAGATACGCAGTATTTT.

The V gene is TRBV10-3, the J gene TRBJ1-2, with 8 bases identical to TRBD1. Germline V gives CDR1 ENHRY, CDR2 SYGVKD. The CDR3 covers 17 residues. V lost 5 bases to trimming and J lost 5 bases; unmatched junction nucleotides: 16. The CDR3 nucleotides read TGTGCCATCAGTAAGACAGGGGTGAATCCCCGGGGTTATGGCTACACCTTC. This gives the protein CAISKTGVNPRGYGYTF.

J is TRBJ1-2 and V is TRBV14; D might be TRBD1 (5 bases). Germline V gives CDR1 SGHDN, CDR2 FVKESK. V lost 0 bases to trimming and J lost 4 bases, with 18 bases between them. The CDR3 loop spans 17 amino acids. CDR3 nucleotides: TGTGCCAGCAGCCAAGACGGAAGGGGCCCAAATGTCTATGGCTACACCTTC. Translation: CASSQDGRGPNVYGYTF.

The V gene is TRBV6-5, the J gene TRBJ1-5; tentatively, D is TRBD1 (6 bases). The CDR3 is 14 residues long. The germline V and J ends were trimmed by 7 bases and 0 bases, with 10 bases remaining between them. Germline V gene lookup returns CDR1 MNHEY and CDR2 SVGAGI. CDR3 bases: TGTGCCAGCACCCGACAGGTTAGCAATCAGCCCCAGCATTTT. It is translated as CASTRQVSNQPQHF.

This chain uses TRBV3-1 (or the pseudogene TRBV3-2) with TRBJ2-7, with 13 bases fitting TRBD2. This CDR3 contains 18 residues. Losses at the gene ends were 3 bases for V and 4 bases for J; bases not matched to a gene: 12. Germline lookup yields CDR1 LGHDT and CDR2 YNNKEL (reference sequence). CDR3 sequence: CASSHPTSGGALRYEQYF. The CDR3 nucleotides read TGTGCCAGCAGCCACCCTACTAGCGGGGGGGCCCTCCGGTACGAGCAGTACTTC.

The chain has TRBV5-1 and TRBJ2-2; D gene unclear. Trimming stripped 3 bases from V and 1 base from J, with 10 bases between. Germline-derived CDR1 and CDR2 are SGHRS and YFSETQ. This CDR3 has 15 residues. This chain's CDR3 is CASSYTRQNTGELFF. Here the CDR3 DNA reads TGCGCCAGCAGCTATACCCGACAGAACACCGGGGAGCTGTTTTTT.

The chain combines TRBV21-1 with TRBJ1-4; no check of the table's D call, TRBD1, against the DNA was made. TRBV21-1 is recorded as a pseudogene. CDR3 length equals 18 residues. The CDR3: CARAENFGQSATNEKLFF. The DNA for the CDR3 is TGTGCCAGAGCAGAAAACTTTGGACAGTCCGCAACTAATGAAAAACTGTTTTTT.

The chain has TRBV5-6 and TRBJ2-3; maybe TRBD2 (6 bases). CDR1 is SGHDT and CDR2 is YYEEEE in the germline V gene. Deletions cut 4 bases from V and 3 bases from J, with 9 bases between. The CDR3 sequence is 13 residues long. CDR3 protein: CASSRGKTDTQYF. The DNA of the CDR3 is TGTGCCAGCAGCCGGGGGAAGACAGATACGCAGTATTTT.

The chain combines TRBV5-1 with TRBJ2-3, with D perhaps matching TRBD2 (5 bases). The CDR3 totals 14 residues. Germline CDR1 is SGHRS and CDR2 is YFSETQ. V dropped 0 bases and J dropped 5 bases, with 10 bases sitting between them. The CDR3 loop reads CASSLDGRGDTQYF. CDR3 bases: TGCGCCAGCAGCTTGGATGGTCGGGGAGATACGCAGTATTTT.